This TCR beta chain was documented in a study of PD-1 blockade in classical Hodgkin lymphoma (dated by TCRdb to about 2020). For context, the study as a whole: Nivolumab dosing was 3 mg/kg intravenously every 2 weeks, continuing until either disease progression or unacceptable toxicity. A peripheral blood immune signature of response to PD-1 blockade in classical Hodgkin lymphoma was defined using TCR beta sequencing and CyTOF. Paper-wide results and their limitations: By C4D1, a significant rise was seen in CD4+ TCR diversity but not in CD8+ TCR diversity (p=0.0027 vs p=0.16), and the rise was most apparent among complete responders (p=0.02). Baseline TCR diversity was reported to be lower in newly diagnosed patients than in healthy donors and to be lower still in relapsed/refractory patients. Only a single clinical trial cohort was studied, and what caused the repertoire differences, possibly disease activity or prior therapy, remained undefined. Lower diversity was seen in patients whose nivolumab began less than 1 year after ASCT, and these patients were left out of later analyses so that immune reconstitution would not confound the results. Trial patients with a complete response had baseline diversity similar to that of newly diagnosed patients, while partial responders and progressors had significantly lower diversity.

Worth noting for this clone: It has no known antigen specificity. One base away there is no much larger clone; base qualities are not given.

What the time point label conveys for this sample: cycle 4 day 1 (C4D1), after more than five weeks of nivolumab. All trial patients had relapsed after autologous stem cell transplantation, with cohorts A, B and C differing in prior brentuximab vedotin exposure. The trial cohort comprised a few dozen patients with relapsed/refractory classical Hodgkin lymphoma whose best overall responses were complete response, partial response or progressive disease. Trial patients were treated with single-agent nivolumab in the multi-cohort phase II CheckMate 205 trial. An independent review committee assessed best overall response by applying the 2007 International Working Group response criteria. Trial PBMCs were obtained immediately prior to nivolumab initiation (C1D1) and on therapy at cycle 2 day 1 and cycle 4 day 1. After peripheral blood was drawn into 8 mL Vacutainer Cell Preparation Tubes, PBMCs were isolated by centrifugation and then cryopreserved.

Genomic DNA was extracted with the Qiagen DNeasy kit from unsorted PBMCs and from negatively selected CD4+ and CD8+ fractions. Amplification of TCR beta CDR3 regions was done by immunoSEQ multiplex PCR with primers that anneal to V and J segments. A synthetic immune receptor repertoire was used to minimize amplification bias, and any remaining bias was removed computationally after sequencing. The study's own analysis went as follows. Custom Python scripts were used to quantify repertoire diversity as the Shannon entropy index. Unsorted, CD4+ and CD8+ repertoires were analyzed separately, except for combined analyses in which CD4+ and CD8+ sequences were merged in silico. Clonal expansion was defined as at least a 2-fold frequency increase after treatment relative to C1D1, with a pseudocount of 0.5 for undetected baseline clones. Clones with 0 or 1 copy at C1D1 were classified as singleton clones, and clones with 2 or more copies were classified as non-singleton clones. Clones expanded in unsorted samples were labelled as CD4+, CD8+ or unknown by matching protein sequences in sorted samples from the same patient. Wilcoxon tests on paired samples were used to test diversity changes from C1D1 to C4D1. In its TCRdb copy, this immuneACCESS table keeps in-frame sequences only and misses some clones. Where compared with another copy, unresolved V genes explain less than half of these, and the others have no known cause. V, J and clone size are those of that table, while D and trimming were read from the DNA. The sample table shows tens of thousands of clones, and around four fifths are seen once. The ten largest make up about 9.4% of the sample.

The sample consisted of peripheral blood mononuclear cells (PBMCs), taken before the fourth cycle of nivolumab. This clonotype was sampled from a human donor with classical Hodgkin lymphoma.

The DNA sequence follows: TGTGCCAGCAGTTACAATTCCGGGACAGAAACAGATACGCAGTATTTT. Translated, this is CASSYNSGTETDTQYF. Rearrangement joined TRBV6-5 to TRBJ2-3; 7 nucleotides in the junction match TRBD1. CDR1 and CDR2 were assigned from the germline V gene as MNHEY and SVGAGI. V has 2 bases trimmed and J has 3 bases trimmed; junction bases matching no gene number 8. From cysteine to phenylalanine, the CDR3 is 16 amino acids long. The DNA shown is the 48-base CDR3, in frame from base 1.